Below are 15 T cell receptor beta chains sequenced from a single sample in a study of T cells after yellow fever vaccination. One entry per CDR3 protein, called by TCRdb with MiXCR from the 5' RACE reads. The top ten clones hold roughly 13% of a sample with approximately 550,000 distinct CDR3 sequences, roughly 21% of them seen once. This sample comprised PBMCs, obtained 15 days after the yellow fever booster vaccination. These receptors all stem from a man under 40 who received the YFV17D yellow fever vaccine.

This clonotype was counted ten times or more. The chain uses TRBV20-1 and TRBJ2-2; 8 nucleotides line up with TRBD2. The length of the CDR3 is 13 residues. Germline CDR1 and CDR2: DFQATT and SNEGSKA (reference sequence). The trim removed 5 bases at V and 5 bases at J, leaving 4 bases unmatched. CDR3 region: CSASRGETGELFF. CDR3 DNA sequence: TGCAGTGCTTCGCGGGGGGAGACCGGGGAGCTGTTTTTT.

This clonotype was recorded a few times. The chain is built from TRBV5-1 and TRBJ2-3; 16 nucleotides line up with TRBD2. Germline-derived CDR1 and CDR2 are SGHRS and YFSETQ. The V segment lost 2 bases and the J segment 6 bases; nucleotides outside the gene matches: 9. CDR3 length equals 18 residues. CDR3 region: CASSFGTSGRAATDTQYF. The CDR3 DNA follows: TGCGCCAGCAGCTTTGGGACTAGCGGGAGGGCCGCAACGGATACGCAGTATTTT.

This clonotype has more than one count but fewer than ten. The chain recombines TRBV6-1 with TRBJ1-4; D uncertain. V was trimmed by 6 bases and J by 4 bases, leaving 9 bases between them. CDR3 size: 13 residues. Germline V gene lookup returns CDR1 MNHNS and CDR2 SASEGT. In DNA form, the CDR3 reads TGTGCCAGCAGGTCGGACGGTAATGAAAAACTGTTTTTT. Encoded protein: CASRSDGNEKLFF.

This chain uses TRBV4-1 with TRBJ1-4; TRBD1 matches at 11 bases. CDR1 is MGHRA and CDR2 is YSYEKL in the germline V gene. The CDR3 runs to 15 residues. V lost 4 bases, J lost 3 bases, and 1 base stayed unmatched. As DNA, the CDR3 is TGCGCCAGCAGCCGGACAGGGGGCTCTAATGAAAAACTGTTTTTT. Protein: CASSRTGGSNEKLFF.

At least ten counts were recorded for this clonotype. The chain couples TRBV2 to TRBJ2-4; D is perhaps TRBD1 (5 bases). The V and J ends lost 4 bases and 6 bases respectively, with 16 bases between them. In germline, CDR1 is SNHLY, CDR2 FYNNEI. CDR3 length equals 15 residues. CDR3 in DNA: TGTGCCAGCAGTGGACAGAATCCAAACTTAAACATTCAGTACTTC. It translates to CASSGQNPNLNIQYF.

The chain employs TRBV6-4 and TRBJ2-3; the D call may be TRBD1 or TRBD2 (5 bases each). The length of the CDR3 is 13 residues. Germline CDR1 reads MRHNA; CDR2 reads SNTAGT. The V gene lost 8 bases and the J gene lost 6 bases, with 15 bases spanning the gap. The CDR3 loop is CASGDGPQDTQYF. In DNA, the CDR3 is TGTGCCAGCGGGGACGGTCCTCAGGATACGCAGTATTTT.

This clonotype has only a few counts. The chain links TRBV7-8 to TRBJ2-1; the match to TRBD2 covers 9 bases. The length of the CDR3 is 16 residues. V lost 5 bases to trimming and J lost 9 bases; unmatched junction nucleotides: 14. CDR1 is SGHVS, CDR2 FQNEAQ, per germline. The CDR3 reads CASSPRSSGRQAEQFF. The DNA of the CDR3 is TGTGCCAGCAGCCCCCGGTCCAGCGGGAGGCAGGCTGAGCAGTTCTTC.

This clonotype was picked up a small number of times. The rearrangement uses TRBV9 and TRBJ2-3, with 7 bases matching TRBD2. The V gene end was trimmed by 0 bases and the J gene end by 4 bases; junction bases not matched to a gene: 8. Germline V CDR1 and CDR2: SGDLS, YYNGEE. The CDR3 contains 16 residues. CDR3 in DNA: TGTGCCAGCAGCGTAGGGGGTGCGGGAGTTCCAGATACGCAGTATTTT. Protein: CASSVGGAGVPDTQYF.

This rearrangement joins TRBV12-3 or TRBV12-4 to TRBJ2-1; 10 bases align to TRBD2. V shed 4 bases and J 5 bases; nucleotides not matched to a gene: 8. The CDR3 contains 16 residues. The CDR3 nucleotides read TGTGCCAGCAGTTCGTATGGACTAGCGGACAACAATGAGCAGTTCTTC. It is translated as CASSSYGLADNNEQFF.

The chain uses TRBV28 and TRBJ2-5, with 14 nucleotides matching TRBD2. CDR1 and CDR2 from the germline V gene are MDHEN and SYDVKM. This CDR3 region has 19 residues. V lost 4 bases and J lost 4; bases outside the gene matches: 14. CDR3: CASSSVIGTSGSNRETQYF. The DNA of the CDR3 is TGTGCCAGCAGTTCGGTGATAGGGACTAGCGGGAGCAACAGAGAGACCCAGTACTTC.

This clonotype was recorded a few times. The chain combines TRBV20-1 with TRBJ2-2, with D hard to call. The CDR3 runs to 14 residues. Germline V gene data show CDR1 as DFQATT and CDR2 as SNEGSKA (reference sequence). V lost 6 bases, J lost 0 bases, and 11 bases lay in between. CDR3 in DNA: TGCAGTGCGGGGATGGATACGAACACCGGGGAGCTGTTTTTT. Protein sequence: CSAGMDTNTGELFF.

The CDR3 bases are TGTGCCAGCAGCTTAGAAGGGGGTATCGGCTCACCCCTCCACTTT. It specifies CASSLEGGIGSPLHF. The chain combines TRBV7-9 with TRBJ1-6, with D possibly TRBD1 on 6 matching bases. Germline-derived CDR1 and CDR2 are SEHNR and FQNEAQ (reference sequence). This CDR3 has 15 amino acids. V gave up 1 base and J gave up 10 bases, with 14 bases separating them.

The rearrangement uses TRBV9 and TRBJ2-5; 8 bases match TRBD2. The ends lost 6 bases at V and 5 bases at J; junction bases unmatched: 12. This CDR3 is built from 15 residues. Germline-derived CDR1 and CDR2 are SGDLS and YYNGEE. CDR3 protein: CASTPMGLGGETQYF. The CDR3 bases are TGTGCCAGCACTCCCATGGGACTAGGGGGGGAGACCCAGTACTTC.

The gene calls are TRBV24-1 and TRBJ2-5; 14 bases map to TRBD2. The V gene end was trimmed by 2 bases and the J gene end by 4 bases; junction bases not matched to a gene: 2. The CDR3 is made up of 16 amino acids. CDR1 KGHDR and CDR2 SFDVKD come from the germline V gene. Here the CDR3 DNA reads TGTGCCACCAGTGATTCCGGACTAGCGGGAGGAGAGACCCAGTACTTC. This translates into CATSDSGLAGGETQYF.

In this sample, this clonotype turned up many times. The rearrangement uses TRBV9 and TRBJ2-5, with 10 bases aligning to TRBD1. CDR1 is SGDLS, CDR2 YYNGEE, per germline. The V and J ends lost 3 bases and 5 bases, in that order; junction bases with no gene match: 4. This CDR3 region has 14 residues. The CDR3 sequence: CASSGDRGRETQYF. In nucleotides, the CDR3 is TGTGCCAGCAGCGGCGACAGGGGGCGGGAGACCCAGTACTTC.